This TCR beta chain was found in a study of blood T cells in healthy people across ages. This clonotype has more than one count but fewer than ten. Using a J-beta primer mix together with a sample-barcoded 5' primer, a second PCR was run for roughly 6 to 12 cycles. TCRdb re-derived calls from the 5' RACE reads in MiXCR, one entry per CDR3 protein. The sample includes around 1.7 million distinct CDR3 sequences, over 25% of them seen just once. The V end was cut by 5 bases, the J end by 3 bases, with 17 bases between. This CDR3 is built from 14 residues. The germline gives CDR1 DFQATT, CDR2 SNEGSKA (reference sequence).

The chain couples TRBV20-1 to TRBJ2-7; D might be TRBD1 (6 bases). Specimen: blood. The sequence came from a woman aged 30 to 39 in good health. The CDR3 is CSACPADRDYEQYF. The CDR3 DNA reads as TGCAGTGCTTGCCCCGCGGACAGAGACTACGAGCAGTACTTC.